One and the same sample provided the 24 T cell receptor beta chains below, sequenced in a study of neoadjuvant nivolumab and ipilimumab in lung cancer. The table came from immunoSEQ multiplex PCR; TCRdb's copy has only in-frame clones and leaves some out. The data hold 4,000 to 6,000 clones, with roughly 80% observed a single time. Specimen: normal lung tissue adjacent to the tumor, collected after neoadjuvant nivolumab, alone or with ipilimumab, at or shortly before surgery. These receptors all stem from an adult with non-small cell lung cancer. Some clones in this sample may be carry-over from other donors' samples.

This chain uses TRBV30 with TRBJ1-5; unclear D gene. V gave up 5 bases and J gave up 0 bases, with 8 bases separating them. This CDR3 has 13 residues. Germline lookup yields CDR1 GTSNPN and CDR2 SVGIG (reference sequence). CDR3 amino acids: CAWEQNSNQPQHF. The CDR3 DNA follows: TGTGCCTGGGAACAGAATAGCAATCAGCCCCAGCATTTT.

The rearrangement uses TRBV13 and TRBJ1-2; 10 bases are shared with TRBD1. V lost 4 bases and J lost 5; bases outside the gene matches: 10. The CDR3 covers 16 residues. Germline V gene data show CDR1 as PRHDT and CDR2 as FYEKMQ (reference sequence). CDR3 coding DNA: TGTGCCAGCAGCTCCTGGGACAGGGGTAATAGGTATGGCTACACCTTC. This sequence encodes CASSSWDRGNRYGYTF.

The CDR3 DNA is TGTGCCAGCAGCGTAGACTCTAGCGGGAGTTCCGGGGAGCTGTTTTTT. Protein sequence: CASSVDSSGSSGELFF. This chain joins TRBV9 and TRBJ2-2, with TRBD2 identical over 10 bases. The CDR3 is 16 residues long. V was clipped by 0 bases and J by 6 bases; unmatched bases: 5. The V gene's germline CDR1 is SGDLS and CDR2 YYNGEE. The full variable domain, with the rest looked up from reference TRBV9 and TRBJ2-2, is DSGVTQTPKHLITATGQRVTLRCSPRSGDLSVYWYQQSLDQGLQFLIQYYNGEERAKGNILERFSAQQFPDLHSELNLSSLELGDSALYFCASSVDSSGSSGELFFGEGSRLTVL.

The genes are TRBV5-1 and TRBJ1-1, with TRBD1 matching over 9 bases. The trim removed 4 bases at V and 4 bases at J, leaving 5 bases unmatched. Germline V gene sequence: CDR1 SGHRS, CDR2 YFSETQ. The CDR3 length is 14 residues. CDR3 residues: CASSTDRGGTEAFF. DNA for the CDR3: TGCGCCAGCAGCACGGACAGGGGCGGCACTGAAGCTTTCTTT.

This chain links TRBV6-1 with TRBJ2-7; D is unclear. Germline CDR1 reads MNHNS; CDR2 reads SASEGT. V lost 6 bases, J lost 5 bases, and 8 bases lay in between. The CDR3 length is 11 residues. CDR3 in amino acids: CASSPTNEQYF. DNA of the CDR3: TGTGCCAGCAGCCCCACAAACGAGCAGTACTTC.

This rearrangement joins TRBV6-5 to TRBJ2-1, with TRBD2 identical over 12 bases. Trimming at V came to 2 bases and at J to 6 bases, leaving 2 bases not matched to a gene. The CDR3 has 15 residues. The germline V gene encodes CDR1 MNHEY and CDR2 SVGAGI. This CDR3 reads CASSYLAGGPNEQFF. CDR3 sequence (DNA): TGTGCCAGCAGTTACCTAGCGGGAGGGCCCAATGAGCAGTTCTTC.

This clone was seen a single time. CDR3 sequence (DNA): TGTGCCAGTAGTATCACTAGCGGGAGAGAAGAGACCCAGTACTTC. As protein: CASSITSGREETQYF. The chain combines TRBV19 with TRBJ2-5, with TRBD2 identical over 11 bases. CDR1 and CDR2 from the germline V gene are LNHDA and SQIVND (reference sequence). V lost 3 bases, J lost 3 bases, and 3 bases stayed unmatched. CDR3 length equals 15 residues.

The chain has TRBV5-1 and TRBJ2-4, with D perhaps being TRBD1 or TRBD2 (5 bases each). V lost 4 bases, J lost 13 bases, and 12 bases lay in between. Germline CDR1 and CDR2: SGHRS and YFSETQ. The CDR3 is 11 amino acids. The CDR3: CASSMGPLQYF. CDR3 in DNA: TGCGCCAGCAGCATGGGACCCCTACAGTACTTC.

The rearrangement links TRBV4-1 to TRBJ2-3; possible D gene TRBD2, 6 bases. The ends were cut back, 3 bases at V and 4 bases at J, with 11 bases in the middle. This CDR3 spans 14 amino acids. Per the germline V gene, CDR1 is MGHRA and CDR2 is YSYEKL. Here the CDR3 DNA reads TGCGCCAGCAGCCATCCGGGAGCGGCAGATACGCAGTATTTT. Amino acid sequence: CASSHPGAADTQYF.

The chain links TRBV7-2 to TRBJ2-7; 10 positions match TRBD2. Germline lookup yields CDR1 SGHTA and CDR2 FQGNSA. The V segment lost 1 base and the J segment 4 bases; nucleotides outside the gene matches: 7. This CDR3 has 16 amino acids. CDR3 nucleotide sequence: TGTGCCAGCAGCTTAGAGTTTCTAGCGGGAGCGTACGAGCAGTACTTC. Amino acids: CASSLEFLAGAYEQYF.

The chain links TRBV4-1 to TRBJ2-7; no reliable D call. CDR3 length equals 14 residues. Per germline, CDR1 MGHRA and CDR2 YSYEKL. V was pared by 3 bases and J by 0 bases, with 9 bases between. As DNA, the CDR3 is TGCGCCAGCAGCCATACCAGCGACTCCTACGAGCAGTACTTC. Translation gives CASSHTSDSYEQYF.

The chain joins TRBV30 to TRBJ2-7, with 7 bases that match TRBD1. The trim removed 2 bases at V and 2 bases at J, leaving 6 bases unmatched. Germline V gene data show CDR1 as GTSNPN and CDR2 as SVGIG (reference sequence). The CDR3 consists of 14 residues. Here the CDR3 DNA reads TGTGCCTGGAGTCCCGGGACAGCCACCTACGAGCAGTACTTC. Its translation is CAWSPGTATYEQYF. The entire variable domain, with the rest obtained from reference TRBV30 and TRBJ2-7, is as follows: SQTIHQWPATLVQPVGSPLSLECTVEGTSNPNLYWYRQAAGRGLQLLFYSVGIGQISSEVPQNLSASRPQDRQFILSSKKLLLSDSGFYLCAWSPGTATYEQYFGPGTRLTVT.

The V gene is TRBV2, the J gene TRBJ2-7, with D possibly being TRBD1 (8 bases). V lost 6 bases and J lost 12, with 21 bases in between. The CDR3 consists of 13 residues. Germline CDR1 reads SNHLY; CDR2 reads FYNNEI. The CDR3: CASRGTGGGRMYF. The DNA for the CDR3 is TGTGCCAGCAGAGGGACAGGCGGGGGAAGGATGTACTTC.

This clone has only a few counts. The chain employs TRBV6-4 and TRBJ2-2; 7 bases match TRBD1. There are 14 residues in the CDR3. CDR1 and CDR2 from the germline V gene are MRHNA and SNTAGT. The junction had 1 base not matched to a gene; V was cut back by 3 bases and J by 3 bases. CDR3 sequence reads: CASSEGTDTGELFF. The CDR3 nucleotides are TGTGCCAGCAGTGAAGGGACAGACACCGGGGAGCTGTTTTTT.

The chain joins TRBV5-1 to TRBJ2-3; 11 bases are shared with TRBD1. This CDR3 region has 20 residues. Trimming took 1 base from V and 4 from J; bases not matched to a gene: 17. Germline loops: CDR1 SGHRS, CDR2 YFSETQ. CDR3 region: CASSLKPPLRTGGFADTQYF. CDR3 coding DNA: TGCGCCAGCAGCTTGAAACCCCCACTTCGGACAGGGGGCTTTGCAGATACGCAGTATTTT.

The chain joins TRBV4-1 to TRBJ2-7; TRBD2 matches 12 bases. With 4 bases clipped from V and 6 bases from J, the junction kept 4 bases outside the gene matches. CDR1 is MGHRA, CDR2 YSYEKL, per germline. The CDR3 extends over 14 amino acids. The CDR3 DNA follows: TGCGCCAGCAGCCGCGGGGGACTAGCGGGCGAGCAGTACTTC. Protein sequence: CASSRGGLAGEQYF.

This chain uses TRBV7-2 with TRBJ1-1, with D possibly matching TRBD1 (5 bases). Trimming pared 4 bases from V and 6 bases from J, leaving 12 bases between. The CDR3 totals 13 residues. CDR1 and CDR2 (germline): SGHTA, FQGNSA. The CDR3 here is CASSSPGDSEAFF. As DNA, the CDR3 is TGTGCCAGCAGCTCCCCCGGGGACTCTGAAGCTTTCTTT.

V usage is TRBV4-3 and J usage is TRBJ2-5; no definite D call. The CDR3 is 13 amino acids. Germline CDR1 is LGHNA and CDR2 is YSLEER. Trimming left V 0 bases short and J 5 bases short, with 7 bases between. CDR3 in DNA: TGCGCCAGCAGCCAAGAGGGTTGGGAGACCCAGTACTTC. Translated: CASSQEGWETQYF.

This clone was seen only a few times. This sequence joins TRBV9 and TRBJ2-2, with TRBD2 matching over 14 bases. CDR1 is SGDLS and CDR2 is YYNGEE in the germline V gene. The CDR3 loop spans 16 amino acids. V was pared by 3 bases and J by 8 bases, with 6 bases of the junction left unmatched. The CDR3: CASSASGTSGRGELFF. As DNA, the CDR3 is TGTGCCAGCAGCGCCTCCGGGACTAGCGGGAGAGGGGAGCTGTTTTTT.

V is TRBV15 and J is TRBJ2-1, with 8 bases lining up with TRBD1. V lost 0 bases, J lost 0 bases, and 1 base stayed unmatched. The germline gives CDR1 LNHNV, CDR2 YYDKDF (reference sequence). The CDR3 runs 16 residues. The CDR3 bases are TGTGCCACCAGCAGAGATACAGGGGGCTCCTACAATGAGCAGTTCTTC. Its translation is CATSRDTGGSYNEQFF. Full variable domain (rest looked up from reference TRBV15 and TRBJ2-1): DAMVIQNPRYQVTQFGKPVTLSCSQTLNHNVMYWYQQKSSQAPKLLFHYYDKDFNNEADTPDNFQSRRPNTSFCFLDIRSPGLGDTAMYLCATSRDTGGSYNEQFFGPGTRLTVL.

This chain joins TRBV9 and TRBJ1-1; a weak D match, TRBD1 (5 bases). V was pared by 3 bases and J by 8 bases, with 14 bases between. Germline V gene lookup returns CDR1 SGDLS and CDR2 YYNGEE. The CDR3 contains 13 residues. CDR3 DNA sequence: TGTGCCAGCAGCGAAGGCGGGGGGAAAGAAGCTTTCTTT. It yields the protein CASSEGGGKEAFF.

The chain uses TRBV7-2 and TRBJ1-2; no clear D gene. This CDR3 is built from 15 residues. V was shortened by 3 bases and J by 4 bases, with 15 bases between the two germline ends. Germline-derived CDR1 and CDR2 are SGHTA and FQGNSA. The chain's CDR3 is CASSFEAWRSYGYTF. The CDR3, as DNA: TGTGCCAGCAGCTTTGAGGCGTGGCGAAGCTATGGCTACACCTTC.

This rearrangement joins TRBV7-2 to TRBJ2-1; D is ambiguous. V was clipped by 1 base and J by 10 bases, with 14 bases between them. The germline V gene encodes CDR1 SGHTA and CDR2 FQGNSA. CDR3 length: 14 residues. This chain's CDR3 is CASSLVGSRPEQFF. The DNA of the CDR3 is TGTGCCAGCAGCTTAGTGGGGTCAAGGCCCGAGCAGTTCTTC.

The chain couples TRBV6-1 to TRBJ2-1, with D tentatively TRBD2 (5 bases). V was trimmed by 5 bases and J by 13 bases, leaving 15 bases between them. Germline assignment: CDR1 MNHNS and CDR2 SASEGT. This CDR3 has 12 amino acids. The CDR3 nucleotides read TGTGCCAGCAGTCAATACGGGGTAGCTCAGTTCTTC. Protein: CASSQYGVAQFF.